What follows are 25 T cell receptor beta chains derived from one specimen sequenced in a study of blood T cell repertoires in COVID-19. Repertoires were generated with immunoSEQ multiplex PCR, while TCRdb's copy carries only in-frame clones and drops some. The table has over 400,000 clones, approximately 90% seen once. The sequenced material came from peripheral blood. These receptors all stem from a woman between 25 and 40 years old with active or convalescent COVID-19.

The rearrangement links TRBV19 to TRBJ2-1; TRBD2 matches at 7 bases. CDR1 is LNHDA and CDR2 is SQIVND in the germline V gene (reference sequence). The CDR3 runs to 15 residues. With V trimmed by 6 bases and J by 3 bases, 8 bases remained unmatched. Written as DNA, the CDR3 is TGTGCCAGTAGCCCTAGGGACTACAGCTACAATGAGCAGTTCTTC. As protein: CASSPRDYSYNEQFF.

Only a few counts were recorded for this clone. The rearrangement links TRBV19 to TRBJ2-1; no firm D call. V shed 6 bases and J shed 4 bases, with 7 bases lying between them. The CDR3 runs 12 residues. Germline-derived CDR1 and CDR2 are LNHDA and SQIVND (reference sequence). CDR3 nucleotide sequence: TGTGCCAGTAGGTCAGAATACAATGAGCAGTTCTTC. Translated: CASRSEYNEQFF. Full variable domain (outside the CDR3, taken from reference TRBV19 and TRBJ2-1): DGGITQSPKYLFRKEGQNVTLSCEQNLNHDAMYWYRQDPGQGLRLIYYSQIVNDFQKGDIAEGYSVSREKKESFPLTVTSAQKNPTAFYLCASRSEYNEQFFGPGTRLTVL.

This chain uses TRBV29-1 with TRBJ1-3, with 8 bases matching TRBD1. This CDR3 comprises 13 residues. Trimming at V came to 3 bases and at J to 2 bases, leaving 0 bases not matched to a gene. Germline V lookup: CDR1 SQVTM, CDR2 ANQGSEA. CDR3 sequence reads: CSVEGQAGNTIYF. As DNA, the CDR3 is TGCAGCGTTGAGGGACAGGCTGGAAACACCATATATTTT.

V gene TRBV30 combines with J gene TRBJ2-7; 7 bases map to TRBD1. The CDR3 totals 13 residues. The germline gives CDR1 GTSNPN, CDR2 SVGIG (reference sequence). The J segment lost 2 bases and the V segment lost 0 bases, leaving 1 base of the junction unmatched. CDR3 in amino acids: CAWSVGQAYEQYF. In DNA, the CDR3 is TGTGCCTGGAGTGTAGGACAGGCCTACGAGCAGTACTTC. The whole variable domain, filled in from reference TRBV30 and TRBJ2-7, reads SQTIHQWPATLVQPVGSPLSLECTVEGTSNPNLYWYRQAAGRGLQLLFYSVGIGQISSEVPQNLSASRPQDRQFILSSKKLLLSDSGFYLCAWSVGQAYEQYFGPGTRLTVT.

CDR3 region: CASSPGQGLAYNEQFF. In nucleotides, the CDR3 is TGTGCCAGTAGTCCGGGACAGGGGTTAGCCTACAATGAGCAGTTCTTC. This chain links TRBV19 with TRBJ2-1; 10 bases fit TRBD1. The CDR3 runs 16 residues. Germline loops: CDR1 LNHDA, CDR2 SQIVND (reference sequence). V was pared by 5 bases and J by 2 bases, with 6 bases of the junction left unmatched.

The rearrangement uses TRBV4-2 and TRBJ2-3; possible D gene TRBD2, 6 bases. Germline CDR1 is LGHNA and CDR2 is YNFKEQ. Trimming left V 1 base short and J 4 bases short, with 12 bases between. The CDR3 covers 15 residues. CDR3 sequence: CASSQGTNEADTQYF. The CDR3, as DNA: TGTGCCAGCAGCCAAGGGACTAATGAAGCAGATACGCAGTATTTT.

The chain couples TRBV27 to TRBJ1-2; TRBD1 matches at 8 bases. Per germline, CDR1 MNHEY and CDR2 SMNVEV (reference sequence). V lost 6 bases and J lost 3; bases outside the gene matches: 9. The CDR3 runs to 15 residues. CDR3 coding DNA: TGTGCCAGCAGACGTGACAGGGGAATACACTATGGCTACACCTTC. Protein sequence: CASRRDRGIHYGYTF.

The V and J genes are TRBV5-1 and TRBJ1-6; unclear D gene. CDR1 is SGHRS, CDR2 YFSETQ, per germline. Trimming shortened V by 4 bases and J by 6 bases, and 11 bases separated the two germline ends. The CDR3 extends over 14 amino acids. The CDR3 nucleotides read TGCGCCAGCAGCCTAGACGGCCTTAATTCACCCCTCCACTTT. Translating gives CASSLDGLNSPLHF.

The sample holds one count of this clone. This CDR3 reads CASSVEPLRQGGKQFF. The CDR3 DNA is TGTGCCAGCAGCGTAGAACCTCTCCGACAGGGGGGCAAGCAGTTCTTC. This sequence joins TRBV9 and TRBJ2-1; TRBD1 agrees at 9 bases. With 0 bases clipped from V and 11 bases from J, the junction kept 12 bases outside the gene matches. The germline V gene has CDR1 SGDLS and CDR2 YYNGEE. The CDR3 has 16 amino acids.

V and J are TRBV11-3 and TRBJ1-2, with D perhaps TRBD1 (6 bases). CDR1 and CDR2 (germline): SGHNT, YENEEA. V was pared by 3 bases and J by 1 base, with 27 bases between. The CDR3 sequence is 20 residues long. In DNA, the CDR3 is TGTGCCAGCAGCTTTTTTCCATACGCGCCACAACAGGGATTTAACTATGGCTACACCTTC. This codes for CASSFFPYAPQQGFNYGYTF.

The sample holds one count of this clone. This chain joins TRBV21-1 and TRBJ1-1; the table's D call of TRBD1 was not tested on the DNA. TRBV21-1 is termed a pseudogene. CDR3 length: 17 residues. The CDR3 region has the DNA TGTGCCAGCAGCAAAGTCAACAGGGGGCCGGGGAACACTGAAGCTTTCTTT. Translation: CASSKVNRGPGNTEAFF.

The chain links TRBV27 to TRBJ1-2, with TRBD1 identical over 8 bases. J gave up 7 bases and V 8 bases, and 15 bases lay outside the gene matches. The CDR3 loop spans 15 amino acids. Germline CDR1 MNHEY, CDR2 SMNVEV (reference sequence). CDR3 sequence reads: CASFASGGTSGGYTF. Written as DNA, the CDR3 is TGTGCCAGCTTCGCCTCAGGGGGCACATCGGGTGGCTACACCTTC.

This chain connects TRBV14 to TRBJ2-3, with a possible D match to TRBD1 (5 bases). The V end was cut by 1 base, the J end by 7 bases, with 18 bases between. There are 16 residues in the CDR3. The V gene's germline CDR1 is SGHDN and CDR2 FVKESK. In DNA, the CDR3 is TGTGCCAGCAGCCAAGGGGTCCAGGGAAGCTTGCATACGCAGTATTTT. Translating gives CASSQGVQGSLHTQYF.

The chain uses TRBV13 and TRBJ2-1, with a weak D call TRBD1 (6 bases). V lost 5 bases and J 6 bases, leaving 17 bases between the germline ends. Germline CDR1 is PRHDT and CDR2 is FYEKMQ (reference sequence). CDR3 length: 15 amino acids. The DNA for the CDR3 is TGTGCCAGCAGCGACAAGCAGGGGTTGGGCAATGAGCAGTTCTTC. This gives the protein CASSDKQGLGNEQFF.

This clone came up once. The chain has TRBV15 and TRBJ2-7, with 10 bases fitting TRBD1. This CDR3 has 16 amino acids. J was trimmed by 5 bases and V by 3 bases; bases with no gene match: 10. Germline V gene sequence: CDR1 LNHNV, CDR2 YYDKDF (reference sequence). The CDR3 DNA sequence: TGTGCCACCAGCAGCCCCGACAGGGGGCTATGGAACGAGCAGTACTTC. Translated: CATSSPDRGLWNEQYF.

The J gene is TRBJ2-2, the V gene TRBV7-9; perhaps TRBD1 as D (5 bases). V was shortened by 5 bases and J by 0 bases, with 10 bases between the two germline ends. This CDR3 has 15 residues. In germline, CDR1 is SEHNR, CDR2 FQNEAQ (reference sequence). This CDR3 is CASSPQTANTGELFF. CDR3 bases: TGTGCCAGCAGCCCCCAGACAGCGAACACCGGGGAGCTGTTTTTT.

This chain uses TRBV6-5 with TRBJ1-1; weak D call: TRBD1 (5 bases). V lost 4 bases and J 1 base, leaving 10 bases between the germline ends. Germline V gene sequence: CDR1 MNHEY, CDR2 SVGAGI. There are 14 residues in the CDR3. Written as DNA, the CDR3 is TGTGCCAGCAGTTTTACAGGCCAGAACACTGAAGCTTTCTTT. Translated, it gives CASSFTGQNTEAFF.

This chain connects TRBV4-1 to TRBJ2-5, with 7 bases fitting TRBD2. After removal of 0 bases from V and 5 bases from J, the junction contained 3 bases not matched to a gene. The CDR3 consists of 14 residues. Germline CDR1 and CDR2: MGHRA and YSYEKL. In DNA form, the CDR3 reads TGCGCCAGCAGCCAAGACTGGCGGGGGGAGACCCAGTACTTC. It yields the protein CASSQDWRGETQYF.

This clone was observed once. This chain links TRBV7-9 with TRBJ2-1; a possible D gene is TRBD1 (5 bases). V was pared by 2 bases and J by 6 bases, with 11 bases between. This CDR3 contains 14 residues. Germline V gene lookup returns CDR1 SEHNR and CDR2 FQNEAQ (reference sequence). CDR3 coding DNA: TGTGCCAGCAGCTTAACCCCAGGGCCCAATGAGCAGTTCTTC. It codes for CASSLTPGPNEQFF.

The rearrangement links TRBV18 to TRBJ2-1, with 9 bases identical to TRBD2. The CDR3 is made up of 15 amino acids. Germline V gene data show CDR1 as KGHSH and CDR2 as LQKENI. Germline trimming cut 6 bases from V and 6 bases from J; bases unmatched to any gene: 9. Here the CDR3 DNA reads TGTGCCAGCTCCCCTACCGCGGGAGGGCCCAATGAGCAGTTCTTC. This translates into CASSPTAGGPNEQFF.

This clone was counted between two and nine times. The chain links TRBV25-1 to TRBJ1-1; 8 bases align to TRBD1. J gave up 4 bases and V 5 bases, and 6 bases lay outside the gene matches. The CDR3 is 14 amino acids. Germline V gene sequence: CDR1 MGHDK, CDR2 SYGVNS. The CDR3 protein is CASSFTGGRTEAFF. Written as DNA, the CDR3 is TGTGCCAGCAGTTTTACAGGGGGGCGCACTGAAGCTTTCTTT. The full variable domain, with the rest looked up from reference TRBV25-1 and TRBJ1-1, is EADIYQTPRYLVIGTGKKITLECSQTMGHDKMYWYQQDPGMELHLIHYSYGVNSTEKGDLSSESTVSRIRTEHFPLTLESARPSHTSQYLCASSFTGGRTEAFFGQGTRLTVV.

The chain joins TRBV7-9 to TRBJ2-7; 9 positions match TRBD1. CDR1 SEHNR and CDR2 FQNEAQ come from the germline V gene (reference sequence). V lost 1 base, J lost 4 bases, and 5 bases stayed unmatched. The CDR3 contains 15 residues. The CDR3 sequence: CASSLERDRAYEQYF. The CDR3 nucleotides read TGTGCCAGCAGCTTAGAGCGGGACAGGGCTTACGAGCAGTACTTC.

The chain links TRBV5-4 to TRBJ2-1; 8 bases are shared with TRBD1. The length of the CDR3 is 14 residues. CDR1 SGHNT and CDR2 YYREEE come from the germline V gene (reference sequence). With V trimmed by 3 bases and J by 3 bases, 2 bases remained unmatched. CDR3 in amino acids: CASSYGQGYNEQFF. CDR3 nucleotides: TGTGCCAGCAGCTACGGACAGGGCTACAATGAGCAGTTCTTC. The full variable domain, in which reference TRBV5-4 and TRBJ2-1 provide the parts outside the CDR3, is ETGVTQSPTHLIKTRGQQVTLRCSSQSGHNTVSWYQQALGQGPQFIFQYYREEENGRGNFPPRFSGLQFPNYSSELNVNALELDDSALYLCASSYGQGYNEQFFGPGTRLTVL.

CDR3 DNA: TGTGCCTGGAGTGAGAGCGGGTCCTACGAGCAGTACTTC. It yields the protein CAWSESGSYEQYF. The rearrangement links TRBV30 to TRBJ2-7, with D tentatively TRBD2 (6 bases). The germline CDR1 and CDR2 sequences are GTSNPN and SVGIG (reference sequence). With 1 base removed from V and 1 base from J, the gap between germline ends came to 8 bases. The CDR3 sequence is 13 residues long.

This clone was found a few times. The chain is built from TRBV11-2 and TRBJ1-1, with 9 nucleotides matching TRBD1. Germline CDR1 reads SGHAT; CDR2 reads FQNNGV. V lost 0 bases and J lost 2; bases outside the gene matches: 4. The CDR3 is 16 amino acids. For the CDR3, the DNA is TGTGCCAGCAGCTTAGAACTCACAGGGGGCAACACTGAAGCTTTCTTT. Translation: CASSLELTGGNTEAFF.